This T cell receptor (beta chain) was sequenced for a study of type 1 regulatory T cells. Across the whole study: T-allo10 is a Tr1-enriched, alloantigen-specific CD4 T cell product made in vitro.

The CDR3 sequence is 17 residues long. Losses at the gene ends were 4 bases for V and 0 bases for J; bases not matched to a gene: 7. The V gene's germline CDR1 is SGHDN and CDR2 FVKESK. This clonotype was picked up a small number of times. From the reads, TCRdb called clonotypes with MiXCR, one entry per CDR3 protein. The data hold around 88,000 distinct CDR3 sequences, with 31% observed a single time. This chain links TRBV14 with TRBJ2-4; TRBD1 matches at 9 bases. Sequenced material: CD4+ T cells, either the whole sample or a sorted fraction (not recorded which). This TCR was recovered from a human donor in good health. In DNA form, the CDR3 reads TGTGCCAGCAGCCCTTCCACAGGGGGCGAAGCCAAAAACATTCAGTACTTC. Residues: CASSPSTGGEAKNIQYF.